The clone carrying this TCR beta chain was seen a handful of times. The data belong to a study of blood T cell repertoires in COVID-19. Only in-frame clones appear in the TCRdb table, and some are missing; sequencing was by immunoSEQ multiplex PCR. The sample lists more than 25,000 clones, less than 90% seen once, with approximately 25% in the top ten. CDR1 is LGHNA, CDR2 YSLEER, per germline. There are 14 residues in the CDR3. V lost 3 bases, J lost 2 bases, and 4 bases stayed unmatched. The TCR originated in a human donor with active COVID-19. The donor label of this sample is uncertain. The V gene is TRBV4-3, the J gene TRBJ2-7, with 7 bases identical to TRBD2. Sequenced material: peripheral blood. The CDR3 loop reads CASSQAGTTYEQYF. The CDR3 DNA is TGCGCCAGCAGCCAGGCCGGGACTACCTACGAGCAGTACTTC.